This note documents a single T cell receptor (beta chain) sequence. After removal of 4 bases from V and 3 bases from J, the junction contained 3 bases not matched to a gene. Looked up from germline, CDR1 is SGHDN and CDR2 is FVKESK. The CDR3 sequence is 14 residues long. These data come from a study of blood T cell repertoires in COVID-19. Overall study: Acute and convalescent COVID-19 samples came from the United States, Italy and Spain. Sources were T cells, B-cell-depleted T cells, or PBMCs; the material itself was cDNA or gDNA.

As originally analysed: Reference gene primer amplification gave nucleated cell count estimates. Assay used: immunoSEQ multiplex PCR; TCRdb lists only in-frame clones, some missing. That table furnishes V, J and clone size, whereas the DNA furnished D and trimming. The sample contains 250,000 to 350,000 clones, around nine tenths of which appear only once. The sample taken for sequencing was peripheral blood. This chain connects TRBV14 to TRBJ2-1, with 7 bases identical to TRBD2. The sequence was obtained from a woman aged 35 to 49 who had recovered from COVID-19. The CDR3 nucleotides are TGTGCCAGCAGCCCCGGACTAGGCTACAATGAGCAGTTCTTC. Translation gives CASSPGLGYNEQFF. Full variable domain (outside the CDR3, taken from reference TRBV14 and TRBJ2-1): EAGVTQFPSHSVIEKGQTVTLRCDPISGHDNLYWYRRVMGKEIKFLLHFVKESKQDESGMPNNRFLAERTGGTYSTLKVQPAELEDSGVYFCASSPGLGYNEQFFGPGTRLTVL.